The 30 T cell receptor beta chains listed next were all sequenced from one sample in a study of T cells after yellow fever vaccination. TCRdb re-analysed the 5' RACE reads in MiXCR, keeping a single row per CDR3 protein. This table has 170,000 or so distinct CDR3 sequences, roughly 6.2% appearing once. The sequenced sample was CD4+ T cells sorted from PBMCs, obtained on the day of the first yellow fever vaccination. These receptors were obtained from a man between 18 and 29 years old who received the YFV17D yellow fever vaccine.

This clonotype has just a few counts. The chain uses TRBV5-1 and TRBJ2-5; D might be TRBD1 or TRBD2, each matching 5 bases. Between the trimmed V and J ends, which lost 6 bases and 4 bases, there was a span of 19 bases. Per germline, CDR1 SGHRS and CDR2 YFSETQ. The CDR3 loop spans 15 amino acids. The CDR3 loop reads CASIYSGQGAETQYF. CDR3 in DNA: TGCGCCAGCATCTACTCGGGGCAGGGTGCAGAGACCCAGTACTTC.

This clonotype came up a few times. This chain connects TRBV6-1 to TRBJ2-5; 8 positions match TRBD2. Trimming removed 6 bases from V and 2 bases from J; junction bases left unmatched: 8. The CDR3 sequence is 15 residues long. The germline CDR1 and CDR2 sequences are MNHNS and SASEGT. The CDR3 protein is CASRPQRGPQETQYF. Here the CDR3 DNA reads TGTGCCAGCAGGCCCCAGCGGGGGCCTCAAGAGACCCAGTACTTC.

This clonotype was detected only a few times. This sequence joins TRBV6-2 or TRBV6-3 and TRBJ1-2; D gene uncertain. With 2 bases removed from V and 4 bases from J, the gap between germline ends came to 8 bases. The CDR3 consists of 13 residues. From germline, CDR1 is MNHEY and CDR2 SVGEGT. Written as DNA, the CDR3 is TGTGCCAGCAGTTACAGGACGGGCTATGGCTACACCTTC. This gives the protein CASSYRTGYGYTF.

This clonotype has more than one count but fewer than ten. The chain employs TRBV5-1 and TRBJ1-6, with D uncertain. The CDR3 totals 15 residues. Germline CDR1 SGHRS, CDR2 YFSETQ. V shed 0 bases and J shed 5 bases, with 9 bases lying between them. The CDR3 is CASSLGFGDNSPLHF. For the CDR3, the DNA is TGCGCCAGCAGCTTGGGTTTCGGCGATAATTCACCCCTCCACTTT. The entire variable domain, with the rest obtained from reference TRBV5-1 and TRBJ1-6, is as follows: KAGVTQTPRYLIKTRGQQVTLSCSPISGHRSVSWYQQTPGQGLQFLFEYFSETQRNKGNFPGRFSGRQFSNSRSEMNVSTLELGDSALYLCASSLGFGDNSPLHFGNGTRLTVT.

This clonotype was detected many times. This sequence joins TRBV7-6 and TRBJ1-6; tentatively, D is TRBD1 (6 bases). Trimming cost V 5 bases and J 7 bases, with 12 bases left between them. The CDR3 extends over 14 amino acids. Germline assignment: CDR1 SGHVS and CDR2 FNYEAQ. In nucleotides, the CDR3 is TGTGCCAGCAGCGCACAGGGTGGGAATTCACCCCTCCACTTT. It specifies CASSAQGGNSPLHF.

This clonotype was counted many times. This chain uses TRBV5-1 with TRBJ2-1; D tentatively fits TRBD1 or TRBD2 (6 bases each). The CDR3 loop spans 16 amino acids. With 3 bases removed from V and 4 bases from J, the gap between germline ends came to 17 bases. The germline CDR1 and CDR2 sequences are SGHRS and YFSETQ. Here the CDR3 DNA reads TGCGCCAGCAGCTCGGAGGGACATGGCGTTTACAATGAGCAGTTCTTC. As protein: CASSSEGHGVYNEQFF.

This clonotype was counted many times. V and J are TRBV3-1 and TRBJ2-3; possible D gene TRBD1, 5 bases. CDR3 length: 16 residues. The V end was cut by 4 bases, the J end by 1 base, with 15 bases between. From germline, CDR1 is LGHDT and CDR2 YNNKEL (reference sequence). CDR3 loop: CASSPPPTRGTDTQYF. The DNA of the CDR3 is TGTGCCAGCAGCCCCCCCCCTACCAGGGGCACAGATACGCAGTATTTT.

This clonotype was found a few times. The CDR3 sequence is CASKNPGQTTGGETQYF. The CDR3 nucleotides read TGTGCCAGCAAAAACCCGGGACAGACAACCGGGGGCGAGACCCAGTACTTC. The V gene is TRBV5-6, the J gene TRBJ2-5; perhaps TRBD1 as D (7 bases). This CDR3 region has 17 residues. Trimming took off 6 bases at V and 5 bases at J, with 26 bases between the two ends. CDR1 is SGHDT, CDR2 YYEEEE, per germline. The variable domain in full, with the rest retrieved from reference TRBV5-6 and TRBJ2-5, is DAGVTQSPTHLIKTRGQQVTLRCSPKSGHDTVSWYQQALGQGPQFIFQYYEEEERQRGNFPDRFSGHQFPNYSSELNVNALLLGDSALYLCASKNPGQTTGGETQYFGPGTRLLVL.

Written as DNA, the CDR3 is TGTGCCAGCAGTTTTAGTAGCCTTTACAATGAGCAGTTCTTC. Its protein product is CASSFSSLYNEQFF. The chain combines TRBV12-3 or TRBV12-4 with TRBJ2-1; D not resolved. Between the trimmed V and J ends, which lost 3 bases and 4 bases, there was a span of 10 bases. The CDR3 spans 14 residues.

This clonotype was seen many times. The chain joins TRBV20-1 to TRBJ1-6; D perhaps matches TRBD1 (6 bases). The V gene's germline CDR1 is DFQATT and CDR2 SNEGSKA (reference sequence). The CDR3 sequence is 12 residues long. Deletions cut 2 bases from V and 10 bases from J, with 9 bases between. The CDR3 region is CSARQGLSPLHF. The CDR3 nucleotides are TGCAGTGCTAGACAGGGGCTATCACCCCTCCACTTT.

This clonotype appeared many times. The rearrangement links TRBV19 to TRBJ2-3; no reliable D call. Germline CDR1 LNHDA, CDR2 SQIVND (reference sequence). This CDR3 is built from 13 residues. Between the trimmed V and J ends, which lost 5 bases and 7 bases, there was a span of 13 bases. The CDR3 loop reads CASSPSSENTQYF. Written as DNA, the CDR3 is TGTGCCAGTAGTCCCTCTTCGGAAAATACGCAGTATTTT.

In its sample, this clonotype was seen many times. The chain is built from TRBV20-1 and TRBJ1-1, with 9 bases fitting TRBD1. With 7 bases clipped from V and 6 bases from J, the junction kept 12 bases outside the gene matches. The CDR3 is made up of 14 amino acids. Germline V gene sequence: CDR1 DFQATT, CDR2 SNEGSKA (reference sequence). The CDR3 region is CSVKRPQGASEAFF. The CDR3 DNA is TGCAGTGTCAAACGCCCACAGGGGGCTTCTGAAGCTTTCTTT.

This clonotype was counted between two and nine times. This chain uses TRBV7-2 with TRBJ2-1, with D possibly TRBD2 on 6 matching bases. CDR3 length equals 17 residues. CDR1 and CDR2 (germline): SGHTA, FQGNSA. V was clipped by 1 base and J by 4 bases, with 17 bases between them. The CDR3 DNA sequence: TGTGCCAGCAGCTTAGTGGCGGGCGGGGTGGGTTACAATGAGCAGTTCTTC. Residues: CASSLVAGGVGYNEQFF.

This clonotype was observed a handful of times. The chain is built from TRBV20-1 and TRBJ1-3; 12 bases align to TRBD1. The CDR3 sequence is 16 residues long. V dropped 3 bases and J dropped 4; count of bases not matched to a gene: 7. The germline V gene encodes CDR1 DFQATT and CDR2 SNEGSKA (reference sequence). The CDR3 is CSARGTGGAWGNTIYF. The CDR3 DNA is TGCAGTGCTAGGGGGACAGGGGGCGCGTGGGGAAACACCATATATTTT.

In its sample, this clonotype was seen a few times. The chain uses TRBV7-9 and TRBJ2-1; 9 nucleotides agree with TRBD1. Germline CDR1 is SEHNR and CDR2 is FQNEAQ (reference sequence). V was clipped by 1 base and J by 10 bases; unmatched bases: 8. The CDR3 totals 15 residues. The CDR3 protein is CASSLGQGGLREQFF. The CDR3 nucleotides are TGTGCCAGCAGCTTAGGACAGGGGGGGTTAAGGGAGCAGTTCTTC.

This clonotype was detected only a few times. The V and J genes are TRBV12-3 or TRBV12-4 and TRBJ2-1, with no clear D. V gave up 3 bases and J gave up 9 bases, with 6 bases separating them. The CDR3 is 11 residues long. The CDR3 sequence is CASSFWVEQFF. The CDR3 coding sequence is TGTGCCAGCAGTTTTTGGGTTGAGCAGTTCTTC.

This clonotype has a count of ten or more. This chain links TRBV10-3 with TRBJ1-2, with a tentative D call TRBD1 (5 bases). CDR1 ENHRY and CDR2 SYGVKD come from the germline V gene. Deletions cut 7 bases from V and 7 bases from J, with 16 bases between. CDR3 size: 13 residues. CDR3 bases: TGTGCCATCACCGGCGGGGGGATTGGTGGCTACACCTTC. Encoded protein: CAITGGGIGGYTF.

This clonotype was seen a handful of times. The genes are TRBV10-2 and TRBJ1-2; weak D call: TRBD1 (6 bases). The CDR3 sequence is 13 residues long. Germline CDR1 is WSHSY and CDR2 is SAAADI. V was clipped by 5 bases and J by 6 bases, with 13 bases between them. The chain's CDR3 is CASSPQGGDGYTF. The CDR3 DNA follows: TGCGCCAGCAGTCCACAGGGTGGAGATGGCTACACCTTC.

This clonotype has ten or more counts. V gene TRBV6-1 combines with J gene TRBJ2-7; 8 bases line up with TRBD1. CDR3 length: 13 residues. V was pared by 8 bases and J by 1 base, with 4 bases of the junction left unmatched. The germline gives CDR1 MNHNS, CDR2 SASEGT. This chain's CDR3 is CASRDRSSYEQYF. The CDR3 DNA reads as TGTGCCAGCCGGGACAGGAGTTCCTACGAGCAGTACTTC.

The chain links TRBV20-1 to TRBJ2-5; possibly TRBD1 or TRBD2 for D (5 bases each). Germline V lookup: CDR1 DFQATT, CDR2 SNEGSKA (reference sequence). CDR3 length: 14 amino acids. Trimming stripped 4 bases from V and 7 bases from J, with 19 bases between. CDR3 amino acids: CSATVGASKGTQYF. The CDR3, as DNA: TGCAGTGCTACCGTCGGGGCTAGTAAGGGGACCCAGTACTTC.

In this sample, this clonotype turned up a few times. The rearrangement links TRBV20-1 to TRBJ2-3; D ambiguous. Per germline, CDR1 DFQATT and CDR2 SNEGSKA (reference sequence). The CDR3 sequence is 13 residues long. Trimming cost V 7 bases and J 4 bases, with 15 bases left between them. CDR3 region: CSVGIPTSDTQYF. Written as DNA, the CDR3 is TGCAGTGTGGGGATTCCCACCTCAGATACGCAGTATTTT.

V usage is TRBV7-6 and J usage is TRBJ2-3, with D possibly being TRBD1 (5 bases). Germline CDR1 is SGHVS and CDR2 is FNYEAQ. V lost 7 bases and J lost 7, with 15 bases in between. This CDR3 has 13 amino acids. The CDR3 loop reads CASKGYGLYTQYF. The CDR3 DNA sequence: TGTGCCAGCAAGGGGTATGGTCTCTATACGCAGTATTTT.

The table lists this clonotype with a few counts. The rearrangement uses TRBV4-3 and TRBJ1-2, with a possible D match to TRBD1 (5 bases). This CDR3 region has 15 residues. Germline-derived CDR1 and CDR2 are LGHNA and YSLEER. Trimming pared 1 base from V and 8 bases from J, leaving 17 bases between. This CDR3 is CASSQGGPRGGGYTF. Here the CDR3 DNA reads TGCGCCAGCAGCCAAGGGGGACCTCGTGGGGGGGGCTACACCTTC.

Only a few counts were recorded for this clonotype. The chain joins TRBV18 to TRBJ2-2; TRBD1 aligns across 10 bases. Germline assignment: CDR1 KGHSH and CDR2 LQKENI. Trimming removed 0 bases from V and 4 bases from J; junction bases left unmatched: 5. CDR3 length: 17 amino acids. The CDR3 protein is CASSPPMGQGFTGELFF. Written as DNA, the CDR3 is TGTGCCAGCTCACCACCGATGGGACAGGGGTTCACCGGGGAGCTGTTTTTT.

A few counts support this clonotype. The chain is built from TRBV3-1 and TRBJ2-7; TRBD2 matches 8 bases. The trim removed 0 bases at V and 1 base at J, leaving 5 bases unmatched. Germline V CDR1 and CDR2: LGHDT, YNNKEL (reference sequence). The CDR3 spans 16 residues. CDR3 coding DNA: TGTGCCAGCAGCCAAGATAGGGGACTAGGTTCCTACGAGCAGTACTTC. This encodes CASSQDRGLGSYEQYF.

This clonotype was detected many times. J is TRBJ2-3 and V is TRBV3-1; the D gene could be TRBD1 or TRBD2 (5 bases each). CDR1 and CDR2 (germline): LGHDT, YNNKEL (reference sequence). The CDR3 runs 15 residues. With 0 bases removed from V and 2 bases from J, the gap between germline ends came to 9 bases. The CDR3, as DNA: TGTGCCAGCAGCCAAGATTGGGGGACCACAGATACGCAGTATTTT. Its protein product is CASSQDWGTTDTQYF.

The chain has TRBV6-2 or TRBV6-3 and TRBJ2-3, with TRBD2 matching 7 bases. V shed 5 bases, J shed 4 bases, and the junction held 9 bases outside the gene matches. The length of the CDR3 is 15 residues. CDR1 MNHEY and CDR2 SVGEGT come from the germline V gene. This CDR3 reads CASSRLALTADTQYF. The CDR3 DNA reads TGTGCCAGCAGTCGACTAGCTCTAACTGCAGATACGCAGTATTTT.

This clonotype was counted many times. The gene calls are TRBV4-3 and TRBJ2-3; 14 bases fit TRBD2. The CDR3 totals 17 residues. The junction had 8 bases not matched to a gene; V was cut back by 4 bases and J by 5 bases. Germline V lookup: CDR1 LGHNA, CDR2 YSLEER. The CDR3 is CASSLLTSGGVVDTQYF. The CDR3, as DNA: TGCGCCAGCAGCCTTTTGACTAGCGGGGGGGTAGTAGATACGCAGTATTTT.

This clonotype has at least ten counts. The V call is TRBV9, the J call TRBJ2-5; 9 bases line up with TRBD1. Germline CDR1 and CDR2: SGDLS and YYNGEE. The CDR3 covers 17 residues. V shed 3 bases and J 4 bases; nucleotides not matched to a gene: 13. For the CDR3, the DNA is TGTGCCAGCAGCGCCCGGGGACAGGGAAGTGGTCCAGAGACCCAGTACTTC. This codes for CASSARGQGSGPETQYF.

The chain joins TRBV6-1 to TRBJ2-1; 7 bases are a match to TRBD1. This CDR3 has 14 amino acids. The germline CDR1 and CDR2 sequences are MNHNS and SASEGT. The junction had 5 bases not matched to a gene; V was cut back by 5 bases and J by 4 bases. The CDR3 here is CASSRDSAYNEQFF. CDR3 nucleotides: TGTGCCAGCAGTAGGGACAGCGCGTACAATGAGCAGTTCTTC.